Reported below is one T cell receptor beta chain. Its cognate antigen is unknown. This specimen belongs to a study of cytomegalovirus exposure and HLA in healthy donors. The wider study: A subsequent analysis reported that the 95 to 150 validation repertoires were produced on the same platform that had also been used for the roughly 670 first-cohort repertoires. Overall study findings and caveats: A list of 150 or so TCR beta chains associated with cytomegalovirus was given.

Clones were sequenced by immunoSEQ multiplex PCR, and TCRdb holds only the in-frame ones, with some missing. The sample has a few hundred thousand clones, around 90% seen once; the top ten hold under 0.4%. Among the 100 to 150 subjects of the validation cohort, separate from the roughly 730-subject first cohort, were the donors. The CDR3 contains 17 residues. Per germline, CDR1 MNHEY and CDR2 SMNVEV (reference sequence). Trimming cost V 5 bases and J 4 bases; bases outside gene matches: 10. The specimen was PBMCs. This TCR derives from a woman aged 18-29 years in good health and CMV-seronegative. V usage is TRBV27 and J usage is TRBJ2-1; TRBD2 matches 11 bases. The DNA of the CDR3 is TGTGCCAGCAGTCAAAGACTAGCGGGGCCCACTTACAATGAGCAGTTCTTC. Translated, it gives CASSQRLAGPTYNEQFF.